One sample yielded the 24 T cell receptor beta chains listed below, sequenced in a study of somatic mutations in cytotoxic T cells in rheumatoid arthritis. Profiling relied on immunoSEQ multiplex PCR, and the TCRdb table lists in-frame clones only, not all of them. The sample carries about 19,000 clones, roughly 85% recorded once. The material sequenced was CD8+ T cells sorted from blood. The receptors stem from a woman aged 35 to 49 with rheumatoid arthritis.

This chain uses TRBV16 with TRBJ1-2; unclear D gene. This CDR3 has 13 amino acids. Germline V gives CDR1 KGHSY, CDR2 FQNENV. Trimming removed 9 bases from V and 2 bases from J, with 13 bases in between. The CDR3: CARPSRQNYGYTF. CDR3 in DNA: TGTGCCAGGCCTTCGAGACAAAACTATGGCTACACCTTC.

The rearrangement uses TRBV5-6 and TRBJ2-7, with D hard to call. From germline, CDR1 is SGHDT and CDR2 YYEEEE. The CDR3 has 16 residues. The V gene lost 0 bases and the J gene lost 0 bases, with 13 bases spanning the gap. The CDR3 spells CASSLVGQASSYEQYF. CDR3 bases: TGTGCCAGCAGCTTGGTAGGTCAGGCAAGCTCCTACGAGCAGTACTTC.

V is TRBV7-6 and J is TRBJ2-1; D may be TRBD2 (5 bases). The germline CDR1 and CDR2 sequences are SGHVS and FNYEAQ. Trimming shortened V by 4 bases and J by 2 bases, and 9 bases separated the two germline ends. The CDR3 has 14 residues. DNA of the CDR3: TGTGCCAGCAGCTCCGAGGGCACCTACAATGAGCAGTTCTTC. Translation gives CASSSEGTYNEQFF.

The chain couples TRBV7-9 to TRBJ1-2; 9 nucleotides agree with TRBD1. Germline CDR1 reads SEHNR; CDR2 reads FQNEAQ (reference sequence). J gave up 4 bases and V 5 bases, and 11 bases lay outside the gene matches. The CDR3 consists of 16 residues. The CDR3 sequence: CASSPKGGTGTYGYTF. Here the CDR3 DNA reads TGTGCCAGCAGCCCAAAGGGGGGGACAGGGACCTATGGCTACACCTTC.

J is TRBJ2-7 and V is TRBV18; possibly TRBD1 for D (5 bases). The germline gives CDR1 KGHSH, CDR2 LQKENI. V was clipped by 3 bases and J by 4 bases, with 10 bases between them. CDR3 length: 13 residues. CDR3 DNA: TGTGCCAGCTCACCGGACAACTTTTACGAGCAGTACTTC. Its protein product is CASSPDNFYEQYF.

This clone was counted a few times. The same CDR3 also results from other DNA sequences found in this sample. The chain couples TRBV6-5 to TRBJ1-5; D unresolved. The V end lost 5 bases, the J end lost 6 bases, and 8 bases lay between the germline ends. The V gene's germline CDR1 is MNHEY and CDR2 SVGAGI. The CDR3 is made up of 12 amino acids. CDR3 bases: TGTGCCAGCAGTGACGGGGTTCAGCCCCAGCATTTT. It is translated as CASSDGVQPQHF.

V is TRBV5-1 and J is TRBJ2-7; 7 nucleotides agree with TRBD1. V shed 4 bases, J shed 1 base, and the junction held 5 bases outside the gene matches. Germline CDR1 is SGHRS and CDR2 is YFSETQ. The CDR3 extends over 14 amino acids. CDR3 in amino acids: CASSPRQGSYEQYF. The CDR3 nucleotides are TGCGCCAGCAGCCCTAGACAGGGATCCTACGAGCAGTACTTC.

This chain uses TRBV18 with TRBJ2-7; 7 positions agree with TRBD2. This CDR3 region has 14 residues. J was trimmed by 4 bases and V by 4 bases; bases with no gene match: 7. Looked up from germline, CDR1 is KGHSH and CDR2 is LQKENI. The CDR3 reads CASSLGSGAYEQYF. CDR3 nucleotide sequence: TGTGCCAGCTCACTGGGAAGCGGGGCTTACGAGCAGTACTTC.

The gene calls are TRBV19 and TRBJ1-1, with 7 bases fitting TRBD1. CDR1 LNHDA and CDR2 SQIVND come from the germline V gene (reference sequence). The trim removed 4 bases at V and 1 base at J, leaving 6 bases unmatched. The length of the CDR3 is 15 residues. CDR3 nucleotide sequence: TGTGCCAGTAGTACGTGGACAGGATCGAACACTGAAGCTTTCTTT. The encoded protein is CASSTWTGSNTEAFF.

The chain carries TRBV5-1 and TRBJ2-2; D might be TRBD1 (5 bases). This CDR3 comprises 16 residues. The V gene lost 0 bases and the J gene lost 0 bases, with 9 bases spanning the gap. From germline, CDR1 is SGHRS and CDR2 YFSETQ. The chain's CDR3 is CASSLEGPSNTGELFF. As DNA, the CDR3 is TGCGCCAGCAGCTTGGAGGGGCCTTCGAACACCGGGGAGCTGTTTTTT.

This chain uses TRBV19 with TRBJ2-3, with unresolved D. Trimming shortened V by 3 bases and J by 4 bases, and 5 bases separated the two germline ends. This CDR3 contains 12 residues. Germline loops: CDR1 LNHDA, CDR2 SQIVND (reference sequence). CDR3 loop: CASSIVPDTQYF. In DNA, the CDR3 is TGTGCCAGTAGTATCGTCCCAGATACGCAGTATTTT. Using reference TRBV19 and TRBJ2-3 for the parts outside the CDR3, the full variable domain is DGGITQSPKYLFRKEGQNVTLSCEQNLNHDAMYWYRQDPGQGLRLIYYSQIVNDFQKGDIAEGYSVSREKKESFPLTVTSAQKNPTAFYLCASSIVPDTQYFGPGTRLTVL.

CDR3 residues: CASSSVYEETQYF. Written as DNA, the CDR3 is TGTGCCAGCAGCTCAGTGTACGAAGAGACCCAGTACTTC. The V gene is TRBV11-3, the J gene TRBJ2-5; D remains unclear. Per germline, CDR1 SGHNT and CDR2 YENEEA. CDR3 length: 13 residues. V gave up 4 bases and J gave up 3 bases, with 9 bases separating them.

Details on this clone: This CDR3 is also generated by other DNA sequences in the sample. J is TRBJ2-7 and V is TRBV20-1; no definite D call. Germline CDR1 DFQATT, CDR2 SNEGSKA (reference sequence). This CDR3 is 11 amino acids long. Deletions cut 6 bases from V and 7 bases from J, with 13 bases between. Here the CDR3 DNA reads TGCAGTGCCAGTTGGCTGTTAGAGCAGTACTTC. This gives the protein CSASWLLEQYF.

The CDR3 DNA sequence: TGTGCCAGCGGCCGGGACAGGGATATGGCTTTCTTT. Its protein is CASGRDRDMAFF. This rearrangement joins TRBV6-5 to TRBJ1-1; 9 bases fit TRBD1. Trimming at V came to 8 bases and at J to 11 bases, leaving 9 bases not matched to a gene. The CDR3 length is 12 residues. The germline V gene encodes CDR1 MNHEY and CDR2 SVGAGI.

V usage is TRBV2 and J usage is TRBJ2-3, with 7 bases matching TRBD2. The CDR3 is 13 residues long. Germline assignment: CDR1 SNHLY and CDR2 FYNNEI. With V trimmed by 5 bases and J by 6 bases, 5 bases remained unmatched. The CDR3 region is CASSPTAGDTQYF. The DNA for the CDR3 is TGTGCCAGCAGTCCCACAGCGGGGGATACGCAGTATTTT. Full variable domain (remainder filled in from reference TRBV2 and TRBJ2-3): EPEVTQTPSHQVTQMGQEVILRCVPISNHLYFYWYRQILGQKVEFLVSFYNNEISEKSEIFDDQFSVERPDGSNFTLKIRSTKLEDSAMYFCASSPTAGDTQYFGPGTRLTVL.

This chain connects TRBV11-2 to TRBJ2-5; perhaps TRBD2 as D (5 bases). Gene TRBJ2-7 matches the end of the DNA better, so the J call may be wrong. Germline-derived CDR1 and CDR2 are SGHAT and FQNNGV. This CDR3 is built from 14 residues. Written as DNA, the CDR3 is TGTGCCAGCAGCCCCCGGGGTAGCTCCTACGAGCAGTACTTC. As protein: CASSPRGSSYEQYF.

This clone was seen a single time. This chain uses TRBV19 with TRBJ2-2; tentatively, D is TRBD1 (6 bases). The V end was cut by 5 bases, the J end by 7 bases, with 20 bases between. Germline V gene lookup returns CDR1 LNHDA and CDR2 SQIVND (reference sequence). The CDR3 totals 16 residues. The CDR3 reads CASSVLRDTLIGELFF. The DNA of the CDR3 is TGTGCCAGTAGTGTCCTCCGGGACACATTAATCGGGGAGCTGTTTTTT.

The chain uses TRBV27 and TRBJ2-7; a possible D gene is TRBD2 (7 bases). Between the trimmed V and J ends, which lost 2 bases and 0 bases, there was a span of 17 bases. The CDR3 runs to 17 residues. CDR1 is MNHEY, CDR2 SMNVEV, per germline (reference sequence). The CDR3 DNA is TGTGCCAGCAGTTTAGCGGGGGCTATTCCGAGCTCCTACGAGCAGTACTTC. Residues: CASSLAGAIPSSYEQYF.

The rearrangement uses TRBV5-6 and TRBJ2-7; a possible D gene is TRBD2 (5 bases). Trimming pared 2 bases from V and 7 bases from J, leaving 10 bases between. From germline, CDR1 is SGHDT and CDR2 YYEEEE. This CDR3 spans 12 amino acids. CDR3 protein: CASSFEGWEQYF. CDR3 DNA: TGTGCCAGCAGCTTTGAGGGATGGGAGCAGTACTTC.

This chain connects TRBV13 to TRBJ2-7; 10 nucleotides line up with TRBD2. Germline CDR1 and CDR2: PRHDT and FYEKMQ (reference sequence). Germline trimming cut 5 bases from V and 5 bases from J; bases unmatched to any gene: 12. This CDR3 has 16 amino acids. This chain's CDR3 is CASSRAGAGGPNEQYF. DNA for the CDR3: TGTGCCAGCAGCCGTGCGGGAGCGGGGGGGCCGAACGAGCAGTACTTC.

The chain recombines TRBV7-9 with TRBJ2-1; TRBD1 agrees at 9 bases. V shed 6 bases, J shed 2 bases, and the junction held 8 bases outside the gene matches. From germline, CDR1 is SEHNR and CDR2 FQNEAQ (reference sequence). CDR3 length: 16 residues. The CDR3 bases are TGTGCCAGCAGTCTACAACGGGACAGGGCCTACAATGAGCAGTTCTTC. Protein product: CASSLQRDRAYNEQFF.

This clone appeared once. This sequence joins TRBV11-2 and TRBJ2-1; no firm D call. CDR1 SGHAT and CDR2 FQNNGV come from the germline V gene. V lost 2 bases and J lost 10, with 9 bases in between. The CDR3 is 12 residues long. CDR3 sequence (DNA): TGTGCCAGCAGCTTAAAACCCGGGGAGCAGTTCTTC. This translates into CASSLKPGEQFF.

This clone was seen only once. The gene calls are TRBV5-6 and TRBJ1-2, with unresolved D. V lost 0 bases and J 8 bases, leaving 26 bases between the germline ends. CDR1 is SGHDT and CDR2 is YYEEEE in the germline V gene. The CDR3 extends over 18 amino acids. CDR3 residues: CASSLGGEVDMIGEGYTF. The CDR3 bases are TGTGCCAGCAGCTTGGGCGGGGAAGTCGATATGATTGGTGAGGGCTACACCTTC.

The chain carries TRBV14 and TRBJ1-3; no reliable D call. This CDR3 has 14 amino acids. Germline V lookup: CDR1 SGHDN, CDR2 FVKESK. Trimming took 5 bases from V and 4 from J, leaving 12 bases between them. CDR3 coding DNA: TGTGCCAGCAGCTCCACGGGGTCGGGAAACACCATATATTTT. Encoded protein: CASSSTGSGNTIYF.